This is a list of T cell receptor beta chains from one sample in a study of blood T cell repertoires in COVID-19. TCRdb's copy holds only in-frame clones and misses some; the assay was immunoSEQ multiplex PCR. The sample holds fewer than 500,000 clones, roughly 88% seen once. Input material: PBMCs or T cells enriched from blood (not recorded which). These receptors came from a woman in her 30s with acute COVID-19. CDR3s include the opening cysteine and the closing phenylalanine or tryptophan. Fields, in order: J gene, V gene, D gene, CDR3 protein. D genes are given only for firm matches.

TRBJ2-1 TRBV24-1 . CATSDGGAPYNEQFF
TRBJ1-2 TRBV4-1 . CASSQAQGFWDGYTF
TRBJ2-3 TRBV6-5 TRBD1 CASSRQGADTQYF
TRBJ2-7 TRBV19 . CASSPGVSYEQYF
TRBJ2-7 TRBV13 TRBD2 CASSFRTSGAKGGEQYF
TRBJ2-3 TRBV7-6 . CASGGSDTQYF
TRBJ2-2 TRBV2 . CASNKDRTNTGELFF
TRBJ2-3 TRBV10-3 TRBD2 CAITATSGGNGGQYF
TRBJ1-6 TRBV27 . CASSPRGGVSPLHF
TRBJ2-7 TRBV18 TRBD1 CASSPSGQGYSYEQYF
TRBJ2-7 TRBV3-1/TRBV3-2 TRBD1 CASSRPGTGNYEQYF
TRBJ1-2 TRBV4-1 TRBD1 CASSHLGQGAHYGYTF
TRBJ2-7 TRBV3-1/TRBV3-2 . CASRGGRSQPSSYEQYF
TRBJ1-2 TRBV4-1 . CASRQIGRENYGYTF
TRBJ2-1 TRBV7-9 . CASSSWQKTYSEQFF
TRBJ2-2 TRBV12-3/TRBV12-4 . CASSLTVGGELFF
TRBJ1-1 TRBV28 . CASSPGHLNTEAFF